Shown below are 6 T cell receptor beta chains from a single sample sequenced in a study of cytomegalovirus exposure and HLA in healthy donors. PCR employed 60 Vbeta and 13 Jbeta primers. Libraries were prepared by immunoSEQ multiplex PCR; TCRdb keeps only in-frame clonotypes and omits some of them. The sample has more than 110,000 clones, over 60% seen once. The sequenced sample was PBMCs. The receptors derive from a male donor in good health and CMV-seropositive.

In nucleotides, the CDR3 is TGTGCCAGCAGCGTAGACGGTTCACCCCTCCACTTT. It is translated as CASSVDGSPLHF. The J gene is TRBJ1-6, the V gene TRBV9; D is unresolved. Trimming removed 0 bases at V and 9 bases at J, with 4 bases between. This CDR3 has 12 amino acids. CDR1 is SGDLS, CDR2 YYNGEE, per germline. Based on the CDR3 plus reference TRBV9 and TRBJ1-6, the full variable domain is DSGVTQTPKHLITATGQRVTLRCSPRSGDLSVYWYQQSLDQGLQFLIQYYNGEERAKGNILERFSAQQFPDLHSELNLSSLELGDSALYFCASSVDGSPLHFGNGTRLTVT.

This chain joins TRBV19 and TRBJ1-1, with D unresolved. V lost 3 bases and J 0 bases, leaving 8 bases between the germline ends. Germline V gene sequence: CDR1 LNHDA, CDR2 SQIVND (reference sequence). The CDR3 is 14 residues long. CDR3 nucleotide sequence: TGTGCCAGTAGTATGCCCGGGATGAACACTGAAGCTTTCTTT. Its translation: CASSMPGMNTEAFF.

This clone appeared once. Distinct nucleotide sequences in the sample also encode this CDR3. This chain joins TRBV6-5 and TRBJ2-5, with 8 nucleotides matching TRBD2. The germline V gene has CDR1 MNHEY and CDR2 SVGAGI. The V and J ends lost 5 bases and 0 bases, in that order; junction bases with no gene match: 5. The CDR3 loop spans 15 amino acids. The CDR3 coding sequence is TGTGCCAGCAGTGCAACTAGCGGCTACCAAGAGACCCAGTACTTC. Protein sequence: CASSATSGYQETQYF.

The V call is TRBV13, the J call TRBJ2-7; 7 bases map to TRBD1. The CDR3 spans 12 residues. The germline CDR1 and CDR2 sequences are PRHDT and FYEKMQ (reference sequence). J was trimmed by 6 bases and V by 10 bases; bases with no gene match: 9. Here the CDR3 DNA reads TGTGCCACACAAGGGGGCGAGGCCGAGCAGTACTTC. This codes for CATQGGEAEQYF. The whole variable domain, filled in from reference TRBV13 and TRBJ2-7, reads AAGVIQSPRHLIKEKRETATLKCYPIPRHDTVYWYQQGPGQDPQFLISFYEKMQSDKGSIPDRFSAQQFSDYHSELNMSSLELGDSALYFCATQGGEAEQYFGPGTRLTVT.

The chain recombines TRBV6-1 with TRBJ2-2, with 8 bases aligning to TRBD2. The CDR3 contains 17 residues. The germline V gene encodes CDR1 MNHNS and CDR2 SASEGT. V gave up 1 base and J gave up 4 bases; unmatched junction bases: 8. This CDR3 is CASSEGTSSTITGELFF. The CDR3, as DNA: TGTGCCAGCAGTGAAGGGACTAGCTCTACTATCACCGGGGAGCTGTTTTTT.

The genes are TRBV5-8 and TRBJ2-6; D possibly corresponds to TRBD1 (6 bases). V lost 4 bases and J 4 bases, leaving 12 bases between the germline ends. Germline V gene data show CDR1 as SGHTS and CDR2 as YDEGEE. CDR3 size: 15 residues. The DNA for the CDR3 is TGTGCCAGCAGCCCAGGGGTGCGGGGGGCCAACGTCCTGACTTTC. Translation: CASSPGVRGANVLTF.